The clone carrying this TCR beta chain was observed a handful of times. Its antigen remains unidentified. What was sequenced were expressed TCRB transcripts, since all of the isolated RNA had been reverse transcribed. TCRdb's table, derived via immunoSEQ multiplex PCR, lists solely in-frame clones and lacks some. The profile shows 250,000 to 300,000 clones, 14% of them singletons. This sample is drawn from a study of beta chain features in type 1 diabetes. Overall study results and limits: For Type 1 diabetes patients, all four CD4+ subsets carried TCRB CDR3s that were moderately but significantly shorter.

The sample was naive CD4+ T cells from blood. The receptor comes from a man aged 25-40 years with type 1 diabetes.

CDR3 nucleotide sequence: TGTGCCAGCAGCTCCGCCTCTAGCGGGAGTTACAATGAGCAGTTCTTC. It is translated as CASSSASSGSYNEQFF. This rearrangement joins TRBV4-2 to TRBJ2-1; 10 nucleotides align to TRBD2. Germline loops: CDR1 LGHNA, CDR2 YNFKEQ. V gave up 5 bases and J gave up 4 bases; unmatched junction bases: 8. CDR3 size: 16 residues.